The source of this T cell receptor beta chain is a study of blood T cell repertoires in COVID-19. Study as a whole: COVID-19 samples from acute and convalescent phases originated in the United States, Italy and Spain.

The Seattle patients joined while their infection was active and were tracked longitudinally afterward. The CDR3 consists of 15 residues. Looked up from germline, CDR1 is SGHKS and CDR2 is YYEKEE (reference sequence). The V gene end was trimmed by 4 bases and the J gene end by 4 bases; junction bases not matched to a gene: 11. Per the study methods: How many nucleated cells were present was estimated from reference gene primer amplification. Some clones are missing from TCRdb's copy, which holds only in-frame ones; the method was immunoSEQ multiplex PCR. That table supplies the V and J calls and clone size; D and trimming were determined from the DNA. In the table there are around 49,000 clones, over 85% of which are singletons.

The sample taken for sequencing was peripheral blood. The gene calls are TRBV5-5 and TRBJ2-7; 7 bases align to TRBD1. The clonotype originates from a man in his fifties or sixties with COVID-19, enrolled during active disease. This CDR3 is CASSPGPGTVYEQYF. The CDR3, as DNA: TGTGCCAGCAGCCCGGGACCCGGGACAGTTTACGAGCAGTACTTC. The variable domain in full, completed from reference TRBV5-5 and TRBJ2-7, reads DAGVTQSPTHLIKTRGQQVTLRCSPISGHKSVSWYQQVLGQGPQFIFQYYEKEERGRGNFPDRFSARQFPNYSSELNVNALLLGDSALYLCASSPGPGTVYEQYFGPGTRLTVT.